The clone carrying this T cell receptor (beta chain) is large within its sample. Its target is not known. Amplification of TCR beta used genomic DNA extracted from peripheral blood. Germline V lookup: CDR1 MNHEY, CDR2 SMNVEV (reference sequence). The ends were cut back, 6 bases at V and 0 bases at J, with 16 bases in the middle. The CDR3 is 16 amino acids. The data were taken from a study of T cell repertoires in aging, cancer and after chemotherapy. Study details: Paired samples before and after chemotherapy came from chronic lymphocytic leukemia patients on fludarabine- or bendamustine-based regimens. General observations from the study: Loss of evenness, beyond lost richness, contributed to age-related TCR diversity decline in cancer patients.

TRB rearrangements spanning V, D and J were amplified using mixed TRB-A/B primers. From the multiplex PCR reads, TCRdb called clonotypes with MiXCR, one entry per CDR3 protein. The sample lists under 1,000 distinct CDR3 sequences; more than 25% were seen once. This TCR came from a human donor with a blood cancer. V gene TRBV27 combines with J gene TRBJ2-3; possibly TRBD2 for D (6 bases). Sequencing was performed on blood. The chain's CDR3 is CASRIPRDLSTDTQYF. CDR3 DNA sequence: TGTGCCAGCAGAATACCCCGGGACTTAAGCACAGATACGCAGTATTTT.